The 20 T cell receptor beta chains reported below all come from one sample, sequenced in a study of T cell repertoires in cytomegalovirus infection. MiXCR was run by TCRdb on the reads, yielding one entry per CDR3 protein. The sample holds fewer than 550,000 distinct CDR3 sequences, approximately 10% seen once. The sequenced sample consisted of PBMCs. The receptors were gathered from a human donor in good health (CMV status not recorded). Some clones in this sample may be carry-over from other donors' samples.

This clonotype was counted between two and nine times. The chain recombines TRBV5-1 with TRBJ2-5, with 7 positions matching TRBD2. The CDR3 totals 16 residues. The J segment lost 5 bases and the V segment lost 4 bases, leaving 14 bases of the junction unmatched. The germline V gene encodes CDR1 SGHRS and CDR2 YFSETQ. CDR3 coding DNA: TGCGCCAGCAGCCCGGCCCCGGCGGGAGCGTCGGAGACCCAGTACTTC. Its translation: CASSPAPAGASETQYF. Looking up the rest from reference TRBV5-1 and TRBJ2-5 gives the full variable domain: KAGVTQTPRYLIKTRGQQVTLSCSPISGHRSVSWYQQTPGQGLQFLFEYFSETQRNKGNFPGRFSGRQFSNSRSEMNVSTLELGDSALYLCASSPAPAGASETQYFGPGTRLLVL.

The chain carries TRBV20-1 and TRBJ2-2, with a weak D call TRBD2 (5 bases). The CDR3 is 14 amino acids. Germline values: CDR1 DFQATT, CDR2 SNEGSKA (reference sequence). V shed 3 bases and J shed 4 bases, with 12 bases lying between them. This chain's CDR3 is CSASYHRGTGELFF. The CDR3 bases are TGCAGTGCTAGCTACCACCGGGGCACCGGGGAGCTGTTTTTT.

This rearrangement joins TRBV30 to TRBJ2-7, with TRBD1 identical over 9 bases. Germline V gene sequence: CDR1 GTSNPN, CDR2 SVGIG (reference sequence). Trimming took 6 bases from V and 6 from J; bases not matched to a gene: 6. The CDR3 is 12 amino acids. This chain's CDR3 is CACRTGATEQYF. As DNA, the CDR3 is TGTGCCTGTCGGACAGGGGCCACCGAGCAGTACTTC.

This clonotype occurred many times. V gene TRBV4-1 combines with J gene TRBJ1-1; D unresolved. The length of the CDR3 is 14 residues. Germline V CDR1 and CDR2: MGHRA, YSYEKL. V was clipped by 0 bases and J by 1 base, with 6 bases between them. CDR3 protein: CASSQDEGNTEAFF. CDR3 nucleotide sequence: TGCGCCAGCAGCCAAGATGAGGGGAACACTGAAGCTTTCTTT.

This clonotype was observed at least ten times. This chain joins TRBV24-1 and TRBJ2-7; the D gene is possibly TRBD1 (6 bases). The CDR3 loop spans 21 amino acids. Germline assignment: CDR1 KGHDR and CDR2 SFDVKD. Trimming removed 5 bases from V and 0 bases from J, with 31 bases in between. The CDR3 here is CATSAILPGHDLALSSYEQYF. CDR3 coding DNA: TGTGCCACCAGTGCGATCCTGCCGGGACACGACCTAGCCCTAAGCTCCTACGAGCAGTACTTC.

This clonotype came up many times. This rearrangement joins TRBV11-2 to TRBJ2-1, with unresolved D. Trimming took off 1 base at V and 4 bases at J, with 11 bases between the two ends. Germline CDR1 reads SGHAT; CDR2 reads FQNNGV. CDR3 length equals 15 residues. The CDR3 spells CASSLGYRSYNEQFF. As DNA, the CDR3 is TGTGCCAGCAGCTTAGGTTACAGATCATACAATGAGCAGTTCTTC. Full variable domain (missing parts from reference TRBV11-2 and TRBJ2-1): EAGVAQSPRYKIIEKRQSVAFWCNPISGHATLYWYQQILGQGPKLLIQFQNNGVVDDSQLPKDRFSAERLKGVDSTLKIQPAKLEDSAVYLCASSLGYRSYNEQFFGPGTRLTVL.

This clonotype has at least ten counts. The rearrangement links TRBV4-2 to TRBJ2-3; D is unresolved. Germline V gene data show CDR1 as LGHNA and CDR2 as YNFKEQ. Trimming cost V 2 bases and J 0 bases, with 12 bases left between them. The CDR3 extends over 16 amino acids. As DNA, the CDR3 is TGTGCCAGCAGCCAACGGTCCGGGTTTAGCACAGATACGCAGTATTTT. Amino acid sequence: CASSQRSGFSTDTQYF.

The V gene is TRBV20-1, the J gene TRBJ2-2; 12 bases fit TRBD2. In germline, CDR1 is DFQATT, CDR2 SNEGSKA (reference sequence). The CDR3 covers 18 residues. The V segment lost 1 base and the J segment 0 bases; nucleotides outside the gene matches: 6. CDR3 nucleotide sequence: TGCAGTGCTAGAGGGACTAGCGGGATTACCTCGAACACCGGGGAGCTGTTTTTT. This encodes CSARGTSGITSNTGELFF.

Ten or more counts support this clonotype. J is TRBJ1-1 and V is TRBV6-1; TRBD1 matches at 11 bases. CDR3 length equals 15 residues. CDR1 is MNHNS, CDR2 SASEGT, per germline. Unmatched junction bases numbered 5, after V lost 6 bases and J lost 2 bases. CDR3: CASRRTGGFNTEAFF. Written as DNA, the CDR3 is TGTGCCAGCAGGAGGACAGGGGGCTTTAACACTGAAGCTTTCTTT.

At least ten counts were recorded for this clonotype. The gene calls are TRBV6-5 and TRBJ2-7; 8 positions agree with TRBD1. CDR3 length equals 14 residues. The V gene end was trimmed by 1 base and the J gene end by 3 bases; junction bases not matched to a gene: 2. Germline CDR1 and CDR2: MNHEY and SVGAGI. CDR3: CASSYLDRGYEQYF. CDR3 nucleotides: TGTGCCAGCAGTTACTTAGACAGGGGCTACGAGCAGTACTTC.

This clonotype was picked up many times. The rearrangement links TRBV7-9 to TRBJ2-2; D ambiguous. This CDR3 comprises 16 residues. Per germline, CDR1 SEHNR and CDR2 FQNEAQ (reference sequence). Between the trimmed V and J ends, which lost 1 base and 0 bases, there was a span of 9 bases. The CDR3 loop is CASSLDLGANTGELFF. The CDR3 region has the DNA TGTGCCAGCAGCTTAGATCTCGGCGCGAACACCGGGGAGCTGTTTTTT. The variable domain in full, with the rest retrieved from reference TRBV7-9 and TRBJ2-2, is DTGVSQNPRHKITKRGQNVTFRCDPISEHNRLYWYRQTLGQGPEFLTYFQNEAQLEKSRLLSDRFSAERPKGSFSTLEIQRTEQGDSAMYLCASSLDLGANTGELFFGEGSRLTVL.

A remark on this clonotype: A much larger clone lies one base from this, so it may be a read error. The conserved closing phenylalanine or tryptophan is absent in this CDR3, likely reflecting a read error. V usage is TRBV19 and J usage is TRBJ2-1; TRBD2 agrees at 8 bases. The junction had 7 bases not matched to a gene; V was cut back by 2 bases and J by 4 bases. The CDR3 is 16 amino acids. CDR1 LNHDA and CDR2 SQIVND come from the germline V gene (reference sequence). The CDR3 DNA is TGTGCCAGTAGTATATCGGGAGGGGTTGGGTACAATGAGCAGTTCCTC. Translation gives CASSISGGVGYNEQFL.

This clonotype was recorded many times. V gene TRBV7-9 combines with J gene TRBJ2-2; a weak D match, TRBD2 (6 bases). CDR3 length: 15 amino acids. Germline CDR1 is SEHNR and CDR2 is FQNEAQ (reference sequence). Trimming removed 7 bases from V and 1 base from J, with 13 bases in between. Here the CDR3 DNA reads TGTGCCAGCATTGGGAGCGGGTTGAACACCGGGGAGCTGTTTTTT. Translated, it gives CASIGSGLNTGELFF. The variable domain in full, with the rest retrieved from reference TRBV7-9 and TRBJ2-2, is DTGVSQNPRHKITKRGQNVTFRCDPISEHNRLYWYRQTLGQGPEFLTYFQNEAQLEKSRLLSDRFSAERPKGSFSTLEIQRTEQGDSAMYLCASIGSGLNTGELFFGEGSRLTVL.

This clonotype was seen ten or more times. The genes are TRBV7-2 and TRBJ2-1; tentatively, D is TRBD2 (7 bases). CDR1 and CDR2 from the germline V gene are SGHTA and FQGNSA. Trimming pared 7 bases from V and 4 bases from J, leaving 14 bases between. The CDR3 loop spans 14 amino acids. The CDR3 bases are TGTGCCAGCATCCCGGGGGGCGTTTACAATGAGCAGTTCTTC. Residues: CASIPGGVYNEQFF.

The chain joins TRBV29-1 to TRBJ1-1, with 8 bases lining up with TRBD1. Germline CDR1 SQVTM, CDR2 ANQGSEA. Trimming at V came to 5 bases and at J to 4 bases, leaving 3 bases not matched to a gene. The CDR3 loop spans 12 amino acids. Written as DNA, the CDR3 is TGCAGCGTTACGACAGGGGTCACTGAAGCTTTCTTT. Protein product: CSVTTGVTEAFF.

This chain joins TRBV7-9 and TRBJ2-7, with D tentatively TRBD2 (5 bases). The CDR3 spans 13 residues. The germline gives CDR1 SEHNR, CDR2 FQNEAQ (reference sequence). Trimming shortened V by 0 bases and J by 5 bases, and 8 bases separated the two germline ends. This CDR3 reads CASSLASGNEQYF. The CDR3 bases are TGTGCCAGCAGCTTAGCTTCGGGAAACGAGCAGTACTTC.

This clonotype was seen only a few times. The chain combines TRBV20-1 with TRBJ2-1, with TRBD2 identical over 8 bases. This CDR3 has 12 residues. Trimming cost V 6 bases and J 8 bases; bases outside gene matches: 6. Per germline, CDR1 DFQATT and CDR2 SNEGSKA (reference sequence). The CDR3 region is CSAGGAGYEQFF. CDR3 coding DNA: TGCAGTGCCGGGGGGGCGGGGTATGAGCAGTTCTTC.

This chain joins TRBV20-1 and TRBJ2-5, with D perhaps matching TRBD1 (6 bases). CDR3 length: 14 residues. Germline V gene data show CDR1 as DFQATT and CDR2 as SNEGSKA (reference sequence). V lost 3 bases and J lost 1, with 12 bases in between. The CDR3: CSARGGQTQETQYF. The CDR3 DNA is TGCAGTGCTAGGGGCGGACAGACCCAAGAGACCCAGTACTTC.

This clonotype was recorded at least ten times. CDR3 DNA: TGTGCCAGCAGGCGCACCGGACAGCCACGGGCTGAAGCTTTCTTT. Protein: CASRRTGQPRAEAFF. The chain carries TRBV6-1 and TRBJ1-1; TRBD1 is a possible D gene (6 bases). Germline values: CDR1 MNHNS, CDR2 SASEGT. V lost 6 bases and J lost 6, with 20 bases in between. The CDR3 has 15 amino acids.

The rearrangement uses TRBV10-3 and TRBJ2-2; TRBD2 matches 13 bases. The germline V gene has CDR1 ENHRY and CDR2 SYGVKD. The CDR3 is made up of 19 amino acids. Losses at the gene ends were 6 bases for V and 0 bases for J; bases not matched to a gene: 10. The CDR3 is CAIRPTSGGFPANTGELFF. The CDR3 DNA follows: TGTGCCATCAGACCGACTAGCGGGGGGTTCCCCGCGAACACCGGGGAGCTGTTTTTT.